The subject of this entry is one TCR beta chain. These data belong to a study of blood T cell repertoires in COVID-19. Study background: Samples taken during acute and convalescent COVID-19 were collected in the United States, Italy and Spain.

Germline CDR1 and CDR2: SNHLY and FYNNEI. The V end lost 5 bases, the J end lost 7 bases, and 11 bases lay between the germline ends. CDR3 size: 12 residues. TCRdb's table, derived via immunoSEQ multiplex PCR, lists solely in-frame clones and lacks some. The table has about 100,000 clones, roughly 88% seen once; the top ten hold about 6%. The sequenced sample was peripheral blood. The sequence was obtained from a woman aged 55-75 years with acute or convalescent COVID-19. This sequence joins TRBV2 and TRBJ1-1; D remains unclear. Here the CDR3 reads CASSLLRGEAFF. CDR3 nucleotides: TGTGCCAGCAGTTTACTCCGGGGTGAAGCTTTCTTT. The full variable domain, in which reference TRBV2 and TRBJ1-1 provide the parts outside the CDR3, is EPEVTQTPSHQVTQMGQEVILRCVPISNHLYFYWYRQILGQKVEFLVSFYNNEISEKSEIFDDQFSVERPDGSNFTLKIRSTKLEDSAMYFCASSLLRGEAFFGQGTRLTVV.